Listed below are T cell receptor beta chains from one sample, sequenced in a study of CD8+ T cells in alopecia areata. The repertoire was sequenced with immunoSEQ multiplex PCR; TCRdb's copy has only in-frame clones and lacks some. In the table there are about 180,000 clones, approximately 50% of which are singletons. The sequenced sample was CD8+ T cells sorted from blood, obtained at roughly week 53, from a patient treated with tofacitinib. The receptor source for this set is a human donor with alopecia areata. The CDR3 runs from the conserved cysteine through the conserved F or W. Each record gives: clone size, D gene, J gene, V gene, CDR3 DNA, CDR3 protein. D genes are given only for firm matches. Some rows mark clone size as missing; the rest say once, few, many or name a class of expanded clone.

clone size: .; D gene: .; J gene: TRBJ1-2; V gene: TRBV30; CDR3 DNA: TGTGCCTGGAGTGATGGCAGCCGCCTTGTGTGCACCTTC; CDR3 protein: CAWSDGSRLVCTF
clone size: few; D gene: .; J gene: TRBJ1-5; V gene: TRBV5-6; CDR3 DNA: TGTGCCAGCAGCCCGGGGGGGATTCAGCCCCAGCATTTT; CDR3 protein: CASSPGGIQPQHF
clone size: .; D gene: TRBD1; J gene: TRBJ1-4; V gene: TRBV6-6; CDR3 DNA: TGTGCCAGCAGTTACGGGACAGTTCTAGATGAAAAACTGTTTTTT; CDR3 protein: CASSYGTVLDEKLFF
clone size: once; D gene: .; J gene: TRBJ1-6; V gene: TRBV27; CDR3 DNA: TGTGCCAGCAGCCCTGGGTCCGGGGCCAATTCACCCCTCCACTTT; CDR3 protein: CASSPGSGANSPLHF
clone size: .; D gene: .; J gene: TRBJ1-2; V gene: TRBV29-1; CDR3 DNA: TGCAGCGTTGAAGAGGAGGGGCTTGGCTACACCTTC; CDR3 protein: CSVEEEGLGYTF
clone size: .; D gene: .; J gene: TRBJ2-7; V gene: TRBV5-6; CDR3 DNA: TGTGCCAGCAGCTACTTGAGAGGGTATTACGAGCAGTACTTC; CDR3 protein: CASSYLRGYYEQYF
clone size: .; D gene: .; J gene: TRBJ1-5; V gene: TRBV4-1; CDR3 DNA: TGCGCCAGCAGCCACTCGGGCGTAGGGATGGAGCCCCAGCATTTT; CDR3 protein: CASSHSGVGMEPQHF
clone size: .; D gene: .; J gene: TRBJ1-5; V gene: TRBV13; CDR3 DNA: TGTGCCAGCAGCTCTTACACGGACCCAGAGAGGCAGCATTTT; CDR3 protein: CASSSYTDPERQHF
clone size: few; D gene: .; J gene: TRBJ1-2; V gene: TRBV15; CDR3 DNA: TGTGCCACCAGCAGAGGGGATGGTGGCTATGGCTACACCTTC; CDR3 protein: CATSRGDGGYGYTF
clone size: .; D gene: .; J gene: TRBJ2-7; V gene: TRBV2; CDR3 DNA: TGTGCCAGCAAACCGCACACACCCTACGAGCAGTACTTC; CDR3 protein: CASKPHTPYEQYF
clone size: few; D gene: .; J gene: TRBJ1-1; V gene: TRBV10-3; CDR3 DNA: TGTGCCATCAGTGAGTCGATTAAAGTTCAAGCTTTCTTT; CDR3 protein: CAISESIKVQAFF
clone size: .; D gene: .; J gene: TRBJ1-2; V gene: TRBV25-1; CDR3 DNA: TGTGCCAGCAGTTGGTCGGGGGGTGGCTACACCTTC; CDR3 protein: CASSWSGGGYTF
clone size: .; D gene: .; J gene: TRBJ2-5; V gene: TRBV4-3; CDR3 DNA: TGCGCCAGCAGCCAAGATGTGGGCGGCCCACAAGAGACCCAGTACTTC; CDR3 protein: CASSQDVGGPQETQYF
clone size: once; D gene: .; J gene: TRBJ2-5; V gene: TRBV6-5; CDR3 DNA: TGTGCCAGCAGTTACCAAGAGACCCAGTACTTC; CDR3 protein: CASSYQETQYF
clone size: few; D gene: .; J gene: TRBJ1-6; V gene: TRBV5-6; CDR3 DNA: TGTGCCAGCAGCTTCGGAGGGGTGAATTCACCCCTCCACTTT; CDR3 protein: CASSFGGVNSPLHF
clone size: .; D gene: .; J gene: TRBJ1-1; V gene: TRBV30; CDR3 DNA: TGTGCCTGGAGTGTACTTGGGGGCACTGAAGCTTTCTTT; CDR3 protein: CAWSVLGGTEAFF
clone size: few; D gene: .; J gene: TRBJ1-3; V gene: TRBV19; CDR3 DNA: TGTGCCAGTAGGGAGAACTCTGGAAACACCATATATTTT; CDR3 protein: CASRENSGNTIYF
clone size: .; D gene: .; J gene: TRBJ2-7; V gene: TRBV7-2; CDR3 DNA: TGTGCCAGCAGCTTGGGGTCGGACAGAGCCTACGAGCAGTACTTC; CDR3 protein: CASSLGSDRAYEQYF
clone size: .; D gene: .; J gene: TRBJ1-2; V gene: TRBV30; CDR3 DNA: TGTGCCTGGACAAAAACATCTAACTATGGCTACACCTTC; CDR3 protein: CAWTKTSNYGYTF
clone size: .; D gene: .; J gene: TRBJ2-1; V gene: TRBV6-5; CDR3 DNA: TGTGCCAGCAGTTCCCACTACGACAATGAGCAGTTCTTC; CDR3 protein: CASSSHYDNEQFF
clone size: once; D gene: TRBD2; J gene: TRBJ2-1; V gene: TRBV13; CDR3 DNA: TGTGCCAGCAGCTTGGGCGGGGGGGCCGATGAGCAGTTCTTC; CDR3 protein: CASSLGGGADEQFF
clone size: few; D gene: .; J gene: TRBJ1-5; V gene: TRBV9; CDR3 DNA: TGTGCCAGCAGCTACGACGGTAGCAATCAGCCCCGGCATTTT; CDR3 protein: CASSYDGSNQPRHF
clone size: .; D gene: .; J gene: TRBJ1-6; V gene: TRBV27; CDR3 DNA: TGTGCCAGCAGAAGTGGACGAGCCGGCCCTACACCCCTCCACTTT; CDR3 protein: CASRSGRAGPTPLHF
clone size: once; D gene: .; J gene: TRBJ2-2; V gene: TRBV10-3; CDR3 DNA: TGTGCCATCCGAACTGGGAACACCGGGGAGCTGTTTTTT; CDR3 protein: CAIRTGNTGELFF
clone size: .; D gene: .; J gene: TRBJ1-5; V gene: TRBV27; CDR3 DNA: TGTGCCAGCAGTTTGGCACATCCCAATCAGCCCCAGCATTTT; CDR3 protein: CASSLAHPNQPQHF
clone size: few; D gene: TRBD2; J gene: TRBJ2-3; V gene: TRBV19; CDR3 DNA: TGTGCCAGTAGTATGCTAGCGGGGGGCCGCACAGATACGCAGTATTTT; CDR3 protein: CASSMLAGGRTDTQYF
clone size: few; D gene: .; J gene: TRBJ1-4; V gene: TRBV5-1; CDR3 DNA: TGCGCCTCCCACGGAGGGAATCGGCTTAATGAAAAACTGTTTTTT; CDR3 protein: CASHGGNRLNEKLFF